The present T cell receptor beta chain was sequenced within a study of blood T cell repertoires in COVID-19. Study at large: Donors in the United States, Italy and Spain gave samples during acute or convalescent COVID-19. T cells, B-cell-depleted T cells, or PBMCs supplied cDNA or gDNA.

The CDR3 totals 12 residues. Authors' analysis steps: Amplification from reference gene primers served as the basis for estimated nucleated cell counts. Sequencing was performed with immunoSEQ multiplex PCR; in TCRdb, only in-frame clones are kept and a portion is missing. That table furnishes V, J and clone size, whereas the DNA furnished D and trimming. The sample has roughly 75,000 clones; approximately 80% are singletons. Followed over time, Seattle patients had been enrolled while infection was active. The TCR sequence derives from a man between 45 and 60 years old with COVID-19, enrolled during active disease. Material for sequencing was peripheral blood. The J gene is TRBJ1-1, the V gene TRBV21-1; the table names TRBD1, a call not compared with the DNA. TRBV21-1 is termed a pseudogene. CDR3 in DNA: TGTGCCTCTCCGACAGGGGAAACTGAAGCTTTCTTT. Residues: CASPTGETEAFF.